The clone carrying this TCR beta chain was recorded once. Its antigen is not identified. CDR3 size: 16 residues. V lost 10 bases and J lost 0; bases outside the gene matches: 12. Germline V gene sequence: CDR1 MNHNY, CDR2 SVGAGI (reference sequence). Sequencing was performed with immunoSEQ multiplex PCR; in TCRdb, only in-frame clones are kept and a portion is missing. In the table there are roughly 310,000 clones, approximately 91% of which are singletons. The record originates from a study of cytomegalovirus exposure and HLA in healthy donors. General study points: The study designated 164 TCR beta chains cytomegalovirus-associated. Three CMV-associated chains were confirmed in vitro to be specific for CMV antigens.

V usage is TRBV6-6 and J usage is TRBJ2-4; 7 nucleotides line up with TRBD2. Source material: PBMCs. The TCR was taken from a man aged 30 to 39 in good health and CMV-seronegative. This chain's CDR3 is CATGGGAHLAKNIQYF. CDR3 bases: TGTGCCACCGGGGGAGGGGCCCACCTAGCCAAAAACATTCAGTACTTC.